Listed below are T cell receptor beta chains from one sample, sequenced in a study of identifying expanded T cells in peripheral blood. TCRdb keeps only in-frame clones here, not all; method: immunoSEQ multiplex PCR. The table shows 120,000 or so clones, with approximately 84% occurring only once. Sequencing was done on a sample of blood. These receptor sequences come from a person aged 18 to 69 in good health. CDR3s include the opening cysteine and the closing phenylalanine or tryptophan. The D gene is left open where the match is weak. Size is stated for part of the rows, as once, few or many counts, or as a class when the clone is expanded.

>TRBJ2-1|TRBV5-1|-|-
CASSLEGISYNEQFF
TGCGCCAGCAGCTTGGAAGGGATCTCCTACAATGAGCAGTTCTTC
>TRBJ2-2|TRBV19|few|-
CASSIYTNTGELFF
TGTGCCAGTAGTATCTACACGAACACCGGGGAGCTGTTTTTT
>TRBJ2-5|TRBV11-3|-|TRBD1
CASNHDRAQETQYF
TGTGCCAGCAACCACGACAGGGCTCAAGAGACCCAGTACTTC
>TRBJ2-1|TRBV7-2|-|-
CASMRNGGTYNEQFF
TGTGCCAGCATGAGGAACGGCGGAACCTACAATGAGCAGTTCTTC
>TRBJ1-2|TRBV25-1|-|TRBD1
CASSSDRWGYGYTF
TGTGCCAGCAGTTCGGACAGGTGGGGATATGGCTACACCTTC
>TRBJ2-3|TRBV4-3|-|-
CASSQDFVGTDTQYF
TGCGCCAGCAGCCAAGATTTTGTGGGCACAGATACGCAGTATTTT
>TRBJ1-6|TRBV2|few|TRBD1
CASSVTGGDSPLHF
TGTGCCAGCAGTGTCACAGGGGGCGATTCACCCCTCCACTTT
>TRBJ2-5|TRBV14|-|-
CASSQGGVIGQETQYF
TGTGCCAGCAGCCAAGGGGGGGTGATAGGCCAAGAGACCCAGTACTTC
>TRBJ1-3|TRBV7-2|-|-
CASSKQGGNTIYF
TGTGCCAGCAGCAAACAAGGTGGAAACACCATATATTTT
>TRBJ1-2|TRBV5-1|-|-
CASSLVDGRGGYTF
TGCGCCAGCAGCTTGGTTGACGGCCGGGGCGGCTACACCTTC
>TRBJ1-1|TRBV5-6|-|-
CASSSYMAPEAFF
TGTGCCAGCAGTTCATATATGGCTCCAGAAGCTTTCTTT
>TRBJ1-1|TRBV7-3|-|-
CASSLMGRGNTEAFF
TGTGCCAGCAGCTTAATGGGACGTGGGAACACTGAAGCTTTCTTT
>TRBJ2-1|TRBV5-6|-|-
CASRAGWSSYNEQFF
TGTGCCAGCAGGGCAGGGTGGAGCTCCTACAATGAGCAGTTCTTC
>TRBJ2-2|TRBV7-2|-|-
CASSLFGRTGELFF
TGTGCCAGCAGCTTATTCGGGCGCACCGGGGAGCTGTTTTTT
>TRBJ2-6|TRBV27|-|-
CASSLTEVTGANVLTF
TGTGCCAGCAGTTTAACAGAGGTGACTGGGGCCAACGTCCTGACTTTC
>TRBJ1-2|TRBV7-2|-|-
CASSLAGNYGYTF
TGTGCCAGCAGCTTAGCAGGGAACTATGGCTACACCTTC
>TRBJ2-3|TRBV30|-|TRBD2
CALDGTPKVASGGAISTDTQYF
TGTGCCCTCGATGGGACACCTAAGGTAGCTAGCGGGGGGGCCATTTCCACAGATACGCAGTATTTT
>TRBJ1-5|TRBV19|-|TRBD1
CASKDRGRPNQPQHF
TGTGCCAGTAAGGACAGGGGGCGCCCCAATCAGCCCCAGCATTTT
>TRBJ1-5|TRBV19|-|TRBD1
CASSIIRQGNSNQPQHF
TGTGCCAGTAGTATTATCCGACAGGGGAATAGCAATCAGCCCCAGCATTTT
>TRBJ2-2|TRBV7-2|-|-
CASSLGPGALAGELFF
TGTGCCAGCAGCTTAGGTCCGGGGGCTTTGGCCGGGGAGCTGTTTTTT
>TRBJ2-7|TRBV13|-|-
CASSPAREQYF
TGTGCCAGCAGCCCAGCTAGGGAGCAGTACTTC
>TRBJ2-5|TRBV14|-|-
CASSQGWEGSRETQYF
TGTGCCAGCAGCCAAGGATGGGAAGGGAGCCGAGAGACCCAGTACTTC
>TRBJ1-1|TRBV29-1|-|TRBD1
CSVRSGTGTEAFF
TGCAGCGTCAGATCCGGGACAGGGACTGAAGCTTTCTTT
>TRBJ2-1|TRBV2|once|TRBD1
CASSEVSPGQANNEQFF
TGTGCCAGCAGTGAAGTCTCCCCGGGACAGGCAAACAATGAGCAGTTCTTC
>TRBJ1-4|TRBV21-1|-|-
CASSKDYRTANEKLFF
TGTGCCAGCAGCAAAGACTATAGGACAGCTAATGAAAAACTGTTTTTT
>TRBJ1-2|TRBV10-2|-|-
CASSTGNYGYTF
TGCGCCAGCAGTACCGGGAACTATGGCTACACCTTC
>TRBJ2-4|TRBV7-2|-|-
CASSLGPGRAKNIQYF
TGTGCCAGCAGCTTAGGTCCGGGGAGGGCCAAAAACATTCAGTACTTC
>TRBJ1-1|TRBV5-1|-|-
CASSFDRKMNTEAFF
TGCGCCAGCAGCTTCGACAGGAAAATGAACACTGAAGCTTTCTTT
>TRBJ1-1|TRBV7-9|-|TRBD1
CASSGGQVFTEAFF
TGTGCCAGCAGCGGCGGACAGGTTTTCACTGAAGCTTTCTTT
>TRBJ2-2|TRBV10-3|-|-
CAISELQGSTGELFF
TGTGCCATCAGTGAGCTTCAGGGGAGCACCGGGGAGCTGTTTTTT
>TRBJ1-2|TRBV4-3|-|-
CASSQRWTVQLDGYTF
TGCGCCAGCAGCCAACGGTGGACTGTCCAACTGGATGGCTACACCTTC
>TRBJ1-2|TRBV29-1|-|-
CSVSRVADYGYTF
TGCAGCGTTTCCAGAGTCGCTGATTATGGCTACACCTTC
>TRBJ1-2|TRBV6-5|-|-
CASRNQVLFYGYTF
TGTGCCAGCAGAAACCAAGTCCTATTCTATGGCTACACCTTC
>TRBJ2-3|TRBV5-1|-|TRBD1
CASSWDSDTQYF
TGCGCCAGCAGTTGGGACAGCGATACGCAGTATTTT
>TRBJ2-7|TRBV4-1|-|-
CASSQRTGFSYEQYF
TGCGCCAGCAGCCAACGCACGGGTTTCTCCTACGAGCAGTACTTC
>TRBJ2-2|TRBV5-1|-|TRBD1
CASSHGQGVGGELFF
TGCGCCAGCAGCCACGGACAGGGGGTCGGCGGGGAGCTGTTTTTT